The 25 T cell receptor beta chains in this list originate from one sample, sequenced in a study of monozygotic twins with inflammatory bowel disease. TCRdb re-called the 5' RACE reads; one entry per CDR3 protein, DNA not given. With 150,000 to 200,000 distinct CDR3 sequences in the sample, the ten largest clones hold approximately 2.4%. Source material: blood. Source of these receptors: a human donor with ulcerative colitis or Crohn's disease, or a healthy co-twin of an affected twin (not recorded which).

The V and J genes are TRBV15 and TRBJ1-2. Germline V gives CDR1 LNHNV, CDR2 YYDKDF (reference sequence). The length of the CDR3 is 13 residues. The chain's CDR3 is CATSRGQFYGYTF.

The rearrangement joins TRBV5-6 to TRBJ2-7. The CDR3 has 15 amino acids. CDR1 is SGHDT and CDR2 is YYEEEE in the germline V gene. This CDR3 reads CASSLGPGSSYEQYF.

V usage is TRBV12-3 or TRBV12-4 and J usage is TRBJ2-2. The CDR3 consists of 13 residues. The CDR3 region is CASSLDRTGELFF.

The chain links TRBV10-2 to TRBJ1-3. The germline gives CDR1 WSHSY, CDR2 SAAADI. CDR3 length equals 13 residues. CDR3 loop: CASSGRGGNTIYF.

The chain employs TRBV10-3 and TRBJ2-5; the TCRdb call, TRBD1, lacks DNA for checking. Germline lookup yields CDR1 ENHRY and CDR2 SYGVKD. This CDR3 comprises 13 residues. The CDR3 spells CAIRGQGGKTQYF.

This chain uses TRBV3-1 with TRBJ2-7. The CDR3 is made up of 14 amino acids. CDR1 and CDR2 from the germline V gene are LGHDT and YNNKEL (reference sequence). The CDR3: CASSQVPGTYEQYF.

J is TRBJ2-3 and V is TRBV10-2; lacking DNA, the TRBD2 call made by TCRdb goes unchecked. CDR1 WSHSY and CDR2 SAAADI come from the germline V gene. The CDR3 loop spans 15 amino acids. CDR3 amino acids: CASSEPSSGTDTQYF.

The chain carries TRBV25-1 and TRBJ2-5. In germline, CDR1 is MGHDK, CDR2 SYGVNS. This CDR3 is 16 amino acids long. The CDR3 sequence is CASSESGFSSQETQYF.

V and J are TRBV7-2 and TRBJ2-1; TCRdb selects TRBD1, and the lack of DNA leaves this call unchecked. CDR3 length equals 12 residues. Per germline, CDR1 SGHTA and CDR2 FQGNSA. This CDR3 reads CASRERLNEQFF.

The J gene is TRBJ2-7, the V gene TRBV28; TCRdb outputs TRBD1, but without DNA this stays unchecked. The CDR3 is 15 amino acids. From germline, CDR1 is MDHEN and CDR2 SYDVKM. The CDR3: CASSSDTDRVREQYF.

This chain links TRBV28 with TRBJ1-1. Per germline, CDR1 MDHEN and CDR2 SYDVKM. This CDR3 spans 13 amino acids. The CDR3 protein is CASRREGGTEAFF.

The V and J genes are TRBV7-8 and TRBJ2-4; TCRdb selects TRBD1, and the lack of DNA leaves this call unchecked. CDR1 and CDR2 (germline): SGHVS, FQNEAQ. CDR3 size: 17 residues. The CDR3 here is CASSLGGTALAKNIQYF.

The rearrangement uses TRBV30 and TRBJ1-2; the D call from TCRdb, TRBD1, cannot be confirmed without DNA. This CDR3 contains 15 residues. Germline loops: CDR1 GTSNPN, CDR2 SVGIG (reference sequence). CDR3 region: CAWSWSGIASRGYTF.

The rearrangement joins TRBV12-3 or TRBV12-4 to TRBJ1-5; absent DNA, TCRdb's TRBD1 call cannot be checked. This CDR3 is 13 amino acids long. CDR3 region: CASSRTPNQPQHF.

The chain recombines TRBV3-1 with TRBJ2-2. Germline V CDR1 and CDR2: LGHDT, YNNKEL (reference sequence). This CDR3 spans 13 amino acids. The CDR3 loop reads CASSQDLSGELFF.

The CDR3: CASSQDGSSYNEQFF. The rearrangement links TRBV6-5 to TRBJ2-1. The CDR3 loop spans 15 amino acids. Germline V gene data show CDR1 as MNHEY and CDR2 as SVGAGI.

This rearrangement joins TRBV7-9 to TRBJ2-7. CDR1 SEHNR and CDR2 FQNEAQ come from the germline V gene (reference sequence). The CDR3 spans 11 residues. CDR3: CASSLDNEQYF.

V and J are TRBV7-2 and TRBJ2-5; TCRdb's D gene call, TRBD2, goes unchecked for lack of DNA. The CDR3 has 15 amino acids. Germline assignment: CDR1 SGHTA and CDR2 FQGNSA. The CDR3 here is CASSSPGSGLGTQYF.

V usage is TRBV9 and J usage is TRBJ2-5; the D gene TCRdb calls, TRBD2, cannot be checked with no DNA. CDR1 and CDR2 from the germline V gene are SGDLS and YYNGEE. The CDR3 totals 16 residues. CDR3 loop: CASSVVGTSGQETQYF.

The V call is TRBV12-3 or TRBV12-4, the J call TRBJ2-2; TCRdb's D gene call, TRBD1, goes unchecked for lack of DNA. This CDR3 spans 14 amino acids. The CDR3 here is CASSLARATGELFF.

The chain joins TRBV7-4 to TRBJ2-7. Germline V gene lookup returns CDR1 SGHVT and CDR2 SQSDAQ. The CDR3 has 15 residues. CDR3: CASSLRRVSSYEQYF.

The genes are TRBV11-1 and TRBJ2-1. CDR1 SGHAT and CDR2 FQDESV come from the germline V gene (reference sequence). This CDR3 comprises 15 residues. The CDR3 region is CASSLSQTSYNEQFF.

This chain links TRBV2 with TRBJ1-4; TCRdb gives TRBD1 as the D gene, but with no DNA this cannot be confirmed. The CDR3 sequence is 15 residues long. CDR1 and CDR2 from the germline V gene are SNHLY and FYNNEI. CDR3 sequence: CASFDRIATNEKLFF.

The V and J genes are TRBV5-4 and TRBJ1-1; TCRdb proposes TRBD1, but this gene call is untestable without DNA. The CDR3 spans 16 residues. Germline values: CDR1 SGHNT, CDR2 YYREEE (reference sequence). This CDR3 reads CASSLDRGRVNTEAFF.

V usage is TRBV5-6 and J usage is TRBJ1-1; without DNA, the TCRdb call of TRBD1 cannot be checked. This CDR3 is 15 amino acids long. CDR1 SGHDT and CDR2 YYEEEE come from the germline V gene. CDR3 amino acids: CASSTWTGEGTEAFF. The full variable domain, rest sourced from reference TRBV5-6 and TRBJ1-1, is DAGVTQSPTHLIKTRGQQVTLRCSPKSGHDTVSWYQQALGQGPQFIFQYYEEEERQRGNFPDRFSGHQFPNYSSELNVNALLLGDSALYLCASSTWTGEGTEAFFGQGTRLTVV.